What follows is one T cell receptor beta chain and its context. The target antigen is unknown. This entry belongs to a study of identifying expanded T cells in peripheral blood. Germline CDR1 reads KGHSH; CDR2 reads LQKENI. The CDR3 consists of 13 residues. V lost 8 bases and J 3 bases, leaving 12 bases between the germline ends. During the collection period, no donor immune events like infections were recorded. Study-wide points: Differentially abundant clones: around 1.2 between replicates, 15 to 17 at roughly 15 days, less than 20 at four. Approximately 2-week clone count variance significantly increased as total template count grew.

Libraries were prepared by immunoSEQ multiplex PCR; TCRdb keeps only in-frame clonotypes and omits some of them. This table holds about 78,000 clones, approximately 84% found once. Sequencing was performed on blood. This chain uses TRBV18 with TRBJ2-3, with D maybe TRBD2 (5 bases). This clonotype was obtained from a person aged 18-70 years in good health. The CDR3 is CASHSGNTDTQYF. In nucleotides, the CDR3 is TGTGCCAGCCACTCGGGGAATACAGATACGCAGTATTTT. The full variable domain, rest sourced from reference TRBV18 and TRBJ2-3, is NAGVMQNPRHLVRRRGQEARLRCSPMKGHSHVYWYRQLPEEGLKFMVYLQKENIIDESGMPKERFSAEFPKEGPSILRIQQVVRGDSAAYFCASHSGNTDTQYFGPGTRLTVL.